These 9 T cell receptor beta chains were all obtained from the same sample, sequenced in a study of control samples from healthy donors and cancer patients (dated by TCRdb to the early 2020s). The library relied on the immunoSEQ multiplex PCR assay. The immuneACCESS repertoire file appears here via TCRdb, limited to in-frame rearrangements. These files lack a portion of the clones; in checked studies, under half of the deficit traces to unresolved V genes, and the cause of the others is not known. In all, the sample holds around 100,000 clones, and less than 95% of those were seen once. 3% to 4.5% of the sample goes to the ten largest clones. The sample consisted of blood. All receptors come from a woman under 30 in good health.

This rearrangement joins TRBV7-2 to TRBJ1-1; a possible D gene is TRBD1 (5 bases). CDR1 is SGHTA and CDR2 is FQGNSA in the germline V gene. V was pared by 5 bases and J by 4 bases, with 17 bases between. The CDR3 runs to 15 residues. CDR3 nucleotides: TGTGCCAGCAGCCTGGGGCGGAGGGAGACCACTGAAGCTTTCTTT. Translated, it gives CASSLGRRETTEAFF.

The gene calls are TRBV5-8 and TRBJ1-5, with 7 bases matching TRBD1. The CDR3 is 16 residues long. J lost 3 bases, V lost 4 bases, and 10 bases had no gene match. In germline, CDR1 is SGHTS, CDR2 YDEGEE. CDR3 loop: CASSQDMDRHNQPQHF. CDR3 nucleotides: TGTGCCAGCAGCCAAGATATGGACAGGCACAATCAGCCCCAGCATTTT.

This chain links TRBV3-1 (or the pseudogene TRBV3-2) with TRBJ2-3; 15 bases line up with TRBD2. The CDR3 runs to 15 residues. The V and J ends lost 4 bases and 6 bases, in that order; junction bases with no gene match: 2. Germline V gene lookup returns CDR1 LGHDT and CDR2 YNNKEL (reference sequence). This chain's CDR3 is CASSPGTSGGDTQYF. CDR3 bases: TGTGCCAGCAGCCCTGGGACTAGCGGGGGGGATACGCAGTATTTT.

This clone has a single count. The chain recombines TRBV11-1 with TRBJ2-1, with a weak D call TRBD1 (6 bases). Per germline, CDR1 SGHAT and CDR2 FQDESV (reference sequence). V lost 5 bases and J lost 3, with 14 bases in between. The CDR3 is made up of 15 amino acids. The CDR3 nucleotides read TGTGCCAGCAGCACAGGGCCAGCCCTCTACAATGAGCAGTTCTTC. It encodes CASSTGPALYNEQFF.

The rearrangement links TRBV29-1 to TRBJ1-2, with D tentatively TRBD1 (5 bases). The CDR3 totals 11 residues. CDR1 is SQVTM and CDR2 is ANQGSEA in the germline V gene. Trimming cost V 6 bases and J 6 bases, with 11 bases left between them. The CDR3 DNA reads TGCAGCGTCCAAGGGGCCCATGGCTACACCTTC. It specifies CSVQGAHGYTF.

The CDR3 sequence: CASSSAGLAGVETQYF. The CDR3 DNA reads as TGTGCCAGCAGCTCCGCCGGACTAGCGGGGGTGGAGACCCAGTACTTC. This sequence joins TRBV7-2 and TRBJ2-5; TRBD2 matches 13 bases. Trimming cost V 4 bases and J 5 bases; bases outside gene matches: 7. The CDR3 sequence is 16 residues long. Germline V gene lookup returns CDR1 SGHTA and CDR2 FQGNSA.

V usage is TRBV9 and J usage is TRBJ2-7; D ambiguous. With 3 bases removed from V and 2 bases from J, the gap between germline ends came to 9 bases. This CDR3 has 13 residues. Germline-derived CDR1 and CDR2 are SGDLS and YYNGEE. The CDR3 region has the DNA TGTGCCAGCAGCGGATCCCCGGCCTACGAGCAGTACTTC. Encoded protein: CASSGSPAYEQYF.

The rearrangement uses TRBV12-2 and TRBJ1-1. TRBV12-2 is annotated as a pseudogene. The CDR3 consists of 16 residues. In DNA, the CDR3 is TGTGCAAGTCGCCTCTCCGTGCGGGCCTCAGAGACTGAAGCTTTCTTT. Its protein is CASRLSVRASETEAFF.

To note about this clone: This sample also contains other DNA sequences that code for the same CDR3. The chain is built from TRBV18 and TRBJ1-1, with a weak D call TRBD1 (5 bases). Germline V gene lookup returns CDR1 KGHSH and CDR2 LQKENI. V was shortened by 1 base and J by 4 bases, with 7 bases between the two germline ends. The CDR3 is 13 residues long. The CDR3 loop is CASSPQGTTEAFF. CDR3 DNA sequence: TGTGCCAGCTCACCACAGGGGACCACTGAAGCTTTCTTT.